A selection of T cell receptor beta chains follows, all from one sample in a study of human T cells and chemical hapten exposure. One entry per CDR3 protein results from TCRdb running MiXCR on the RACE reads. The repertoire holds 380,000 or so distinct CDR3 sequences, with 5.5% as singletons. The specimen was whole blood, collected in connection with sensitization to the hapten diphenylcyclopropenone (DPC). These receptors were taken from a woman between 18 and 29 years old with alopecia areata. Some clones in this sample may be carry-over from other donors' samples. The CDR3 runs from the conserved cysteine through the conserved F or W. Each record gives: D gene, V gene, J gene, clone size, CDR3 protein, CDR3 DNA. D genes are given only for firm matches. Rows may omit the clone size; those that give it use once, few, many or a size class.

TRBD1	TRBV6-2/TRBV6-3	TRBJ1-5	few	CASSYPDRGDQPQHF	TGTGCCAGCAGTTACCCCGACAGGGGAGATCAGCCCCAGCATTTT
TRBD1	TRBV11-1	TRBJ2-2	-	CASSSGQGRIPNTGELFF	TGTGCCAGCAGCTCGGGACAGGGGAGGATACCGAACACCGGGGAGCTGTTTTTT
-	TRBV20-1	TRBJ2-4	many	CSARGTAKNIQYF	TGCAGTGCTAGAGGGACAGCAAAAAACATTCAGTACTTC
TRBD2	TRBV6-2/TRBV6-3	TRBJ2-3	-	CASSYSRSGGSTDTQYF	TGTGCCAGCAGTTACTCGAGATCGGGGGGGAGCACAGATACGCAGTATTTT
TRBD2	TRBV2	TRBJ2-3	many	CASSRLAGGVDTQYF	TGTGCCAGCAGCCGACTAGCGGGGGGGGTAGATACGCAGTATTTT
TRBD2	TRBV20-1	TRBJ2-1	-	CSARSGGGSYNEQFF	TGCAGTGCTAGATCGGGCGGGGGGTCCTACAATGAGCAGTTCTTC
-	TRBV12-3/TRBV12-4	TRBJ1-2	many	CASSLLGRTALDGYTF	TGTGCCAGCAGTTTACTCGGCCGGACTGCTTTGGATGGCTACACCTTC
-	TRBV29-1	TRBJ1-6	many	CSVNFFGSNSPLHF	TGCAGCGTTAATTTTTTCGGGAGTAATTCACCCCTCCACTTT
TRBD1	TRBV5-4	TRBJ1-2	-	CASSLGTGLANYGYTF	TGTGCCAGCAGCTTGGGGACAGGACTAGCTAACTATGGCTACACCTTC
TRBD1	TRBV5-1	TRBJ2-3	many	CASGLDRAHTQYF	TGCGCCAGTGGACTCGACAGGGCCCATACGCAGTATTTT
TRBD2	TRBV4-3	TRBJ2-3	few	CASSQRTSGVVTQGTQYF	TGCGCCAGCAGCCAAAGGACTAGCGGGGTGGTTACGCAAGGTACGCAGTATTTT
-	TRBV7-2	TRBJ2-5	-	CASSLGDQETQYF	TGTGCCAGCAGCTTAGGAGATCAAGAGACCCAGTACTTC
-	TRBV6-5	TRBJ2-2	many	CASSRGAGELFF	TGTGCCAGCAGTCGAGGGGCCGGGGAGCTGTTTTTT
-	TRBV4-1	TRBJ1-5	-	CASSRGFLGNQPQHF	TGCGCCAGCAGCCGTGGCTTTTTGGGCAATCAGCCCCAGCATTTT
-	TRBV29-1	TRBJ1-2	many	CSVEHEPPYGYTF	TGCAGCGTTGAACACGAACCTCCCTATGGCTACACCTTC
TRBD1	TRBV10-2	TRBJ2-7	many	CASRGTGYEQYF	TGCGCCAGCAGGGGGACAGGGTACGAGCAGTACTTC
-	TRBV6-2/TRBV6-3	TRBJ1-2	many	CASSSGQRGTYGYTF	TGTGCCAGCAGTTCCGGACAGCGGGGGACCTATGGCTACACCTTC
TRBD2	TRBV29-1	TRBJ2-5	few	CSVEVVGGGLGETQYF	TGCAGCGTTGAAGTAGTGGGCGGGGGGCTCGGAGAGACCCAGTACTTC
-	TRBV7-2	TRBJ1-6	many	CASSLEAGMGSPLHF	TGTGCCAGCAGCTTAGAGGCGGGGATGGGTTCACCCCTCCACTTT
TRBD1	TRBV16	TRBJ1-6	few	CASSKGQSSYNSPLHF	TGTGCCAGCAGCAAGGGACAGAGCTCCTATAATTCACCCCTCCACTTT
-	TRBV29-1	TRBJ1-1	many	CSVEKHALAEAFF	TGCAGCGTTGAAAAACATGCCCTAGCTGAAGCTTTCTTT
-	TRBV6-2/TRBV6-3	TRBJ1-5	many	CASSYSISGPYSNQPQHF	TGTGCCAGCAGTTACTCGATTTCGGGGCCCTATAGCAATCAGCCCCAGCATTTT
-	TRBV21-1	TRBJ2-7	many	CASALSGSVHEQYF	TGTGCCAGCGCCTTGAGTGGTTCTGTCCACGAGCAGTACTTC
-	TRBV12-3/TRBV12-4	TRBJ1-5	few	CASSPGPSTYSNQPQHF	TGTGCCAGCAGCCCGGGACCGTCAACTTATAGCAATCAGCCCCAGCATTTT
-	TRBV16	TRBJ1-2	few	CASSPQRGNNYGYTF	TGTGCCAGCAGCCCACAGCGCGGAAATAACTATGGCTACACCTTC
-	TRBV6-6	TRBJ2-7	-	CASSYSTGEQYF	TGTGCCAGCAGTTACTCGACGGGAGAGCAGTACTTC
TRBD1	TRBV20-1	TRBJ2-3	few	CSAREGAPTDTQYF	TGCAGTGCAAGAGAGGGGGCCCCCACAGATACGCAGTATTTT
-	TRBV6-2/TRBV6-3	TRBJ2-1	many	CASSGVAGNEQFF	TGTGCCAGCAGCGGCGTTGCGGGCAATGAGCAGTTCTTC